These T cell receptor beta chains were read from a single sample in a study of cytomegalovirus exposure and HLA in healthy donors. The protocol was immunoSEQ multiplex PCR, while the TCRdb copy is restricted to in-frame clones and leaves out a portion. The sample has some 120,000 clones, 70% to 80% seen once. The sequenced sample was PBMCs. The receptors come from a man aged 30-40 years in good health and CMV-seronegative. Each CDR3 is given with its conserved first and last residue. A D gene is named only where the DNA matches it firmly. Clone size is stated in some rows and not others, as once, few, many or a class when expanded.

CDR3nt	CDR3aa	abundance	v_gene	j_gene	d_gene
TGTGCCAGCAGCGCGACAGGGAACTATGGCTACACCTTC	CASSATGNYGYTF	few	TRBV7-9	TRBJ1-2	TRBD1
TGCGCCAGCAGCGGGGGACAAATAGCCAAAAACATTCAGTACTTC	CASSGGQIAKNIQYF	.	TRBV5-1	TRBJ2-4	.
TGTGCCTGGAGGCAGGCCTCCGGGGCCAACGTCCTGACTTTC	CAWRQASGANVLTF	.	TRBV30	TRBJ2-6	.
TGTGCCAGCAGTGAGGGGACTTCCAACACAGATACGCAGTATTTT	CASSEGTSNTDTQYF	.	TRBV6-4	TRBJ2-3	.
TGTGCCAGCAGCCCACTCCAGGGGTCCAATTCACCCTTCCACTTT	CASSPLQGSNSPFHF	.	TRBV14	TRBJ1-6	.
TGTGCCAGCTCACCCGTCAGGGGCAGGGGTGAGACCAACGTCCTGACTTTC	CASSPVRGRGETNVLTF	.	TRBV18	TRBJ2-6	.
TGTGCCAGCAGGCTACAGGGGTTTGGTGATTCACCCCTCCACTTT	CASRLQGFGDSPLHF	.	TRBV27	TRBJ1-6	TRBD1
TGTGCCAGCAGTTCTTCACAGGGGATGAACACTGAAGCTTTCTTT	CASSSSQGMNTEAFF	few	TRBV2	TRBJ1-1	TRBD1
TGTGCCAGCAGTTTTAAGGGACAGATAAACAATGAGCAGTTCTTC	CASSFKGQINNEQFF	once	TRBV27	TRBJ2-1	TRBD1
TGCGCCAGCAGCTTGGGGACAGGCTCGAGCGACACTGAAGCTTTCTTT	CASSLGTGSSDTEAFF	.	TRBV5-1	TRBJ1-1	TRBD1
TGTGCCAGCACAAGATTCAGTCCCTACGAGCAGTACTTC	CASTRFSPYEQYF	.	TRBV6-1	TRBJ2-7	.
TGTGCCTGGAGGCGGACAGGGTTGACTAACTATGGCTACACCTTC	CAWRRTGLTNYGYTF	.	TRBV30	TRBJ1-2	TRBD1
TGCAGCGTTGCGGAAGGCCAGGGGTATGGCTACACCTTC	CSVAEGQGYGYTF	.	TRBV29-1	TRBJ1-2	.
TGTGCCAGCAGCGTAGGGGGAGGGGACTATGGCTACACCTTC	CASSVGGGDYGYTF	.	TRBV9	TRBJ1-2	.
TGTGCCAGCAGCTTGCGACAGGGGGACTCCTACGAGCAGTACTTC	CASSLRQGDSYEQYF	.	TRBV7-9	TRBJ2-7	TRBD1
TGTGCCAGCAGCCAAAAGGGACTAGCGGGAGACGGGGAGCTGTTTTTT	CASSQKGLAGDGELFF	.	TRBV4-2	TRBJ2-2	TRBD2
TGTGCCAGCAGTTACCTGGGGAGCTCGGATAATTCACCCCTCCACTTT	CASSYLGSSDNSPLHF	once	TRBV6-6	TRBJ1-6	.
TGTGCCAGCAGCGTTCGGGGAGGCTTACAAGAGACCCAGTACTTC	CASSVRGGLQETQYF	.	TRBV9	TRBJ2-5	.
TGCGCCAGCAGCAGGATGGGAGGGGAAGATACGCAGTATTTT	CASSRMGGEDTQYF	.	TRBV5-1	TRBJ2-3	TRBD2
TGTGCCAGCAGGCGGGGTGACTACAATGAGCAGTTCTTC	CASRRGDYNEQFF	once	TRBV27	TRBJ2-1	.
TGTGCCAGCAGTTACGCAGGTGCCTACGAGCAGTACTTC	CASSYAGAYEQYF	.	TRBV6-5	TRBJ2-7	.
TGCAGCGTAACAGGGGGTCTATGGGAGCAGTACTTC	CSVTGGLWEQYF	.	TRBV29-1	TRBJ2-5	TRBD1
TGTGCCAGCAGCTCGGACAGGGGCGCCTACAATGAGCAGTTCTTC	CASSSDRGAYNEQFF	.	TRBV27	TRBJ2-1	TRBD1
TGTGCCAGCGTGACAGGGAACCCCCGGGAGACCCAGTACTTC	CASVTGNPRETQYF	.	TRBV6-1	TRBJ2-5	TRBD1
TGTGCCAGCAGCTTGGGCGGGTACGCTGGGGCCAACGTCCTGACTTTC	CASSLGGYAGANVLTF	.	TRBV5-6	TRBJ2-6	.
TGTGCCAGTATCCGGACAAGACTCGTGTATTCGGCTTTCTTT	CASIRTRLVYSAFF	.	TRBV19	TRBJ1-1	.
TGTGCCAGCAGCCTAGGTACAAAAAACATTCAGTACTTC	CASSLGTKNIQYF	.	TRBV7-6	TRBJ2-4	.
TGTGCCAGCAGTGGAGGACTAGCGGGAGGGCCTTACGAGCAGTACTTC	CASSGGLAGGPYEQYF	.	TRBV6-1	TRBJ2-7	TRBD2
TGCGCCAGCAGCTTGGTGGGAGGGGTGCATGAGCAGTTCTTC	CASSLVGGVHEQFF	.	TRBV5-1	TRBJ2-1	TRBD2
TGTGCCAGCAGCTTCCGGGTTGGGACTGAAGCTTTCTTT	CASSFRVGTEAFF	.	TRBV7-2	TRBJ1-1	.
TGTGCTAGTGGTTTGGTAACACTGGCTAGCGGGAGGAGGGAAGAGACCCAGTACTTC	CASGLVTLASGRREETQYF	.	TRBV12-5	TRBJ2-5	TRBD2
TGTGCCAGCAGCCAAGAGGCGGGGATCACAGATACGCAGTATTTT	CASSQEAGITDTQYF	.	TRBV4-2	TRBJ2-3	.
TGTGCCAGCAGCGTAGACCCCTTGGGGACAGGGCTTGAGACCCAGTACTTC	CASSVDPLGTGLETQYF	.	TRBV9	TRBJ2-5	TRBD1
TGTGCCTGGAGTGTAGGACTAGCGGGCACAGATACGCAGTATTTT	CAWSVGLAGTDTQYF	few	TRBV30	TRBJ2-3	TRBD2
TGTGCCAGCAGCGCATTACCCAGGGACCAAGAGACCCAGTACTTC	CASSALPRDQETQYF	.	TRBV11-2	TRBJ2-5	.
TGTGCCAGCAGCCTGGTGCTAGTATCCTACAATGAGCAGTTCTTC	CASSLVLVSYNEQFF	.	TRBV7-2	TRBJ2-1	.
TGTGCCAGCAGACCCGCACTGAGCGGGGGGTACAATGAGCAGTTCTTC	CASRPALSGGYNEQFF	.	TRBV27	TRBJ2-1	TRBD2
TGCGCCAGCAGGGTTCGGGTAGCGGCCACAGATACGCAGTATTTT	CASRVRVAATDTQYF	.	TRBV5-1	TRBJ2-3	.
TGTGCCAGCAGCTTAACGGGACAGGGTTTCACAGATACGCAGTATTTT	CASSLTGQGFTDTQYF	.	TRBV7-3	TRBJ2-3	TRBD1